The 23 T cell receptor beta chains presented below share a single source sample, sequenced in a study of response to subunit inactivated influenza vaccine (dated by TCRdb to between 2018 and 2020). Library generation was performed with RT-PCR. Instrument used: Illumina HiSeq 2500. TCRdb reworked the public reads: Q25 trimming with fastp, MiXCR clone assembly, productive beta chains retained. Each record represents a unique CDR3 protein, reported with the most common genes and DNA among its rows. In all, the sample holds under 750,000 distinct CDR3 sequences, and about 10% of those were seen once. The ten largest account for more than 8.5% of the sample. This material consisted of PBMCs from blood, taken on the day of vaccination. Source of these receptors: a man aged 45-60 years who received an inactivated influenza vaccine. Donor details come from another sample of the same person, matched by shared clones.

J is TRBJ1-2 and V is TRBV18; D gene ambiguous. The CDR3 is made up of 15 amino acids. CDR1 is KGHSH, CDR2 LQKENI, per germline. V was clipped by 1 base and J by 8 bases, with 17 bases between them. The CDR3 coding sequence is TGTGCCAGCTCACCACAGCTTTTTGGAGGCGAAGGCTACACCTTC. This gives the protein CASSPQLFGGEGYTF.

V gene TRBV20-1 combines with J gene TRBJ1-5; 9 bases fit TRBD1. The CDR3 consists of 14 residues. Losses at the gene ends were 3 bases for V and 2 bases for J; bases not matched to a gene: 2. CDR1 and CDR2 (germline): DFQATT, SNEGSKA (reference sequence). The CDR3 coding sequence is TGCAGTGCTAGTTGGACAGGGGGCAATCAGCCCCAGCATTTT. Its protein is CSASWTGGNQPQHF.

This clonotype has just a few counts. CDR3 bases: TGTGCCAGCAGCAACCCCGGGACAATCAGTGAAAAACTGTTTTTT. It yields the protein CASSNPGTISEKLFF. The rearrangement uses TRBV7-2 and TRBJ1-4; tentatively, D is TRBD1 (6 bases). This CDR3 has 15 amino acids. Between the trimmed V and J ends, which lost 5 bases and 7 bases, there was a span of 17 bases. CDR1 and CDR2 from the germline V gene are SGHTA and FQGNSA. The full variable domain, with the rest looked up from reference TRBV7-2 and TRBJ1-4, is GAGVSQSPSNKVTEKGKDVELRCDPISGHTALYWYRQSLGQGLEFLIYFQGNSAPDKSGLPSDRFSAERTGGSVSTLTIQRTQQEDSAVYLCASSNPGTISEKLFFGSGTQLSVL.

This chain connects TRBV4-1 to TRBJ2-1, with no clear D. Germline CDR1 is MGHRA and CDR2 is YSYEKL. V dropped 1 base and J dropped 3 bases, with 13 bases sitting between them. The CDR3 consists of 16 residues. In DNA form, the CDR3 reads TGCGCCAGCAGCCAAGGTGTCGGGTCTCTCTACAATGAGCAGTTCTTC. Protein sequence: CASSQGVGSLYNEQFF.

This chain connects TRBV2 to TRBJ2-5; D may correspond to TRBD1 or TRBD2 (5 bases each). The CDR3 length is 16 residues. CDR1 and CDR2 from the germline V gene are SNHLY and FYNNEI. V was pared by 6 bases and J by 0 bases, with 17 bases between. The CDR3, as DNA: TGTGCCAGCAGCCCCCGGGACCCATGGTACCAAGAGACCCAGTACTTC. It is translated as CASSPRDPWYQETQYF.

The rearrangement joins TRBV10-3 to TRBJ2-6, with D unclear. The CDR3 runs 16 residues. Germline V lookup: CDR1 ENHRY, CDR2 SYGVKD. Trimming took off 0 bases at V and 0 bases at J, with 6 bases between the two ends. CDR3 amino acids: CAISESPFSGANVLTF. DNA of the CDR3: TGTGCCATCAGTGAGTCGCCATTCTCTGGGGCCAACGTCCTGACTTTC.

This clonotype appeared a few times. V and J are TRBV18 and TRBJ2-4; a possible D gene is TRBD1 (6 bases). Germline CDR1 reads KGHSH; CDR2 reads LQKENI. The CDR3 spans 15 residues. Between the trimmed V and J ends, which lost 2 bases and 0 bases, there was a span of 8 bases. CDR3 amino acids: CASSPGGRAKNIQYF. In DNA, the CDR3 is TGTGCCAGCTCACCAGGGGGCAGAGCCAAAAACATTCAGTACTTC.

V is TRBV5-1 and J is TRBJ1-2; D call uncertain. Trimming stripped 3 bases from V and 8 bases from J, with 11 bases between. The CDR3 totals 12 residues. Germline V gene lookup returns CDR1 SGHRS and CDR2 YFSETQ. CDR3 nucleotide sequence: TGCGCCAGCAGCTACGTCGCAGGCGGCTACACCTTC. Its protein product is CASSYVAGGYTF.

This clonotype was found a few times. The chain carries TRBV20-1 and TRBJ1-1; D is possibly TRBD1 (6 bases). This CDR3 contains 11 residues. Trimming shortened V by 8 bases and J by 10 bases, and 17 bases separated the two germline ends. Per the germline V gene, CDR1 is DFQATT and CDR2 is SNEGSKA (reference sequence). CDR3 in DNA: TGCAGTCTTTATGGGGGGGCTGGAGCTTTCTTT. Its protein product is CSLYGGAGAFF.

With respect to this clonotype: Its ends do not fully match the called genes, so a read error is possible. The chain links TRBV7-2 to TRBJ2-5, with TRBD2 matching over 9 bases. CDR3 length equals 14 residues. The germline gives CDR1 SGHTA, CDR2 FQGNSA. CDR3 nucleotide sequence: TGTGCCAGCAGATTAGCGGGAGTCTTGGAGACCCAGTACTTC. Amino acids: CASRLAGVLETQYF.

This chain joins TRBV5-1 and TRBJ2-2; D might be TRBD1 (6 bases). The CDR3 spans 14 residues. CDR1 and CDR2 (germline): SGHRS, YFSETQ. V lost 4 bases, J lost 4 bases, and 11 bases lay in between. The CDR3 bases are TGCGCCAGCAGCCCCACAGGGTTCACCGGGGAGCTGTTTTTT. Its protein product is CASSPTGFTGELFF.

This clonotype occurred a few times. CDR3 region: CASSYDDRTQPQHF. DNA of the CDR3: TGTGCCAGCAGTTACGACGACAGGACGCAGCCCCAGCATTTT. V is TRBV6-5 and J is TRBJ1-5; D is perhaps TRBD1 (6 bases). V was shortened by 2 bases and J by 7 bases, with 12 bases between the two germline ends. Germline values: CDR1 MNHEY, CDR2 SVGAGI. The length of the CDR3 is 14 residues.

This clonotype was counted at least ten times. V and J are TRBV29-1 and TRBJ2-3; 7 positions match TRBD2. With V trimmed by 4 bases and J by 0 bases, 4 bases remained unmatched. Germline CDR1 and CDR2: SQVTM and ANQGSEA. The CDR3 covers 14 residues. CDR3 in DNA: TGCAGCGTTGCCCGCGGGAGTAGCACAGATACGCAGTATTTT. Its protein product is CSVARGSSTDTQYF.

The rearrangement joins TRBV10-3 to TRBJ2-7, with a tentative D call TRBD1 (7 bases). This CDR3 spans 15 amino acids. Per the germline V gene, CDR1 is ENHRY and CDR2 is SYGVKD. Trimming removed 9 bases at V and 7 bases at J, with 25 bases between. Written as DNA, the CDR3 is TGTGCCATTCGCCTCAACAGGCAGGGGGGCGGTGAGCAGTACTTC. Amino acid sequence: CAIRLNRQGGGEQYF.

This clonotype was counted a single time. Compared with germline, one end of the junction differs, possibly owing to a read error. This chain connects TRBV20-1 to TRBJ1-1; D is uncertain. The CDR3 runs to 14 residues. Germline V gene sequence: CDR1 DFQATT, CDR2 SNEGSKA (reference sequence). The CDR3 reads CSARVPSKATEVFF. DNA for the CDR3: TGCAGTGCTAGAGTCCCTTCGAAGGCCACTGAAGTTTTCTTT.

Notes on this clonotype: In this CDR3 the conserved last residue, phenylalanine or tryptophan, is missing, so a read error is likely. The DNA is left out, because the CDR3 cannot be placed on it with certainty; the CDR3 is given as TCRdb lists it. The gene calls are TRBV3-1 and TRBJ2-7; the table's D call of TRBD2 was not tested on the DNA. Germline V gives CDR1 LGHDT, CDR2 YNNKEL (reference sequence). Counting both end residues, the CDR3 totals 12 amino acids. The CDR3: CASSRTTRDWRL.

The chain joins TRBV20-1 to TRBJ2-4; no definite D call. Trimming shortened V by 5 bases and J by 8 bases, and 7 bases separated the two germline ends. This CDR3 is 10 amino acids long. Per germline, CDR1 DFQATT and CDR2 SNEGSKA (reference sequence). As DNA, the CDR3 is TGCAGTGCTGGCCGGGACATTCAGTACTTC. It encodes CSAGRDIQYF.

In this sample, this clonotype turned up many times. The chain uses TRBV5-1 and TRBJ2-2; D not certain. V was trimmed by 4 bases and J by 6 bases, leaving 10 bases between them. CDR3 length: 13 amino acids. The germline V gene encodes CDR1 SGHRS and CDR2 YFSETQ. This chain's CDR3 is CASSLHEAGELFF. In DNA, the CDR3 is TGCGCCAGCAGCCTTCATGAGGCCGGGGAGCTGTTTTTT.

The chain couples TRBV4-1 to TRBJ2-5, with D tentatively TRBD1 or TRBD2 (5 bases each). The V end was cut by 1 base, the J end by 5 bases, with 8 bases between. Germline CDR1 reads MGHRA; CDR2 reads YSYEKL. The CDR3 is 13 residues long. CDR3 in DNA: TGCGCCAGCAGCCAAGCGGGGCCCGAGACCCAGTACTTC. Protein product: CASSQAGPETQYF.

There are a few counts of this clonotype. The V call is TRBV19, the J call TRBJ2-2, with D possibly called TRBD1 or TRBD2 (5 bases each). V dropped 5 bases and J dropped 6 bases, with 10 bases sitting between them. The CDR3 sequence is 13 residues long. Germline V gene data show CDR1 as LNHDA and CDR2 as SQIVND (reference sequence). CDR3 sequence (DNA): TGTGCCAGTAGTGTGTGGGACGCCGGGGAGCTGTTTTTT. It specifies CASSVWDAGELFF.

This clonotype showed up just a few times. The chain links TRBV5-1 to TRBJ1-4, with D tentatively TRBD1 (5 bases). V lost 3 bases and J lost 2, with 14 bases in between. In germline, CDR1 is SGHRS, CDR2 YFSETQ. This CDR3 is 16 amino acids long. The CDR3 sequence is CASSWSLGETNEKLFF. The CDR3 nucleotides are TGCGCCAGCAGCTGGTCTCTGGGGGAGACTAATGAAAAACTGTTTTTT.

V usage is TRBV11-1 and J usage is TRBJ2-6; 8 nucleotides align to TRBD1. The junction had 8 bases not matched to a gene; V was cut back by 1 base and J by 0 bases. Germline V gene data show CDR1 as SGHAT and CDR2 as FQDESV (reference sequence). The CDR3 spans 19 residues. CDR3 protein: CASSLGGTGASSGANVLTF. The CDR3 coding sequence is TGTGCCAGCAGCTTAGGAGGGACAGGAGCCTCCTCTGGGGCCAACGTCCTGACTTTC.

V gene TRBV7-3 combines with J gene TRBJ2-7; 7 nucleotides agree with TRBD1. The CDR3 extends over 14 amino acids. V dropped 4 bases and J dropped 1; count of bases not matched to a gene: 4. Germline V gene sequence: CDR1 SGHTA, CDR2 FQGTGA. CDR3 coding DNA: TGTGCCAGCAGCTCGGACAGGAATTCCTACGAGCAGTACTTC. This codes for CASSSDRNSYEQYF.